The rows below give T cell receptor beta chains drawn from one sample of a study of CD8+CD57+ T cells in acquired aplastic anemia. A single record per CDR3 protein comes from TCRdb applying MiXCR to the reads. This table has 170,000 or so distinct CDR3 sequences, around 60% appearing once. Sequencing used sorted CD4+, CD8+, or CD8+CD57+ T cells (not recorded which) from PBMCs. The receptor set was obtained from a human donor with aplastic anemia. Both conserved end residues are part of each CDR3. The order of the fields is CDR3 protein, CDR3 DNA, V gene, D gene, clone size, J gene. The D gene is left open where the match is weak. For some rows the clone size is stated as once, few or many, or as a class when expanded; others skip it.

CAIRGTTEVVYGYIF	TGTGCCATCCGGGGAACGACAGAAGTCGTCTATGGCTACATCTTC	TRBV10-3	.	.	TRBJ1-2
CASNIRDRDPDTQYF	TGTGCCAGTAACATCCGGGACAGGGACCCAGATACGCAGTATTTT	TRBV19	TRBD1	.	TRBJ2-3
CASTGTSGYEQYF	TGTGCCAGCACCGGGACTAGCGGGTACGAGCAGTACTTC	TRBV7-8	TRBD2	.	TRBJ2-7
CASSYRDRVNTGELFF	TGTGCCAGCAGTTACCGGGACAGGGTAAACACCGGGGAGCTGTTTTTT	TRBV6-5	TRBD1	.	TRBJ2-2
CSASYWGADTDTQYF	TGCAGTGCTAGTTACTGGGGGGCCGACACAGATACGCAGTATTTT	TRBV20-1	.	few	TRBJ2-3
CASSKGAPGQPQHF	TGTGCCAGCAGCAAGGGGGCGCCCGGTCAGCCCCAGCATTTT	TRBV7-8	TRBD1	.	TRBJ1-5
CSAGRGQGKMNQPQHF	TGCAGTGCTGGAAGGGGACAGGGGAAAATGAATCAGCCCCAGCATTTT	TRBV20-1	TRBD1	.	TRBJ1-5
CASSLSGDTYYEQFF	TGTGCCAGCAGCCTTAGCGGGGATACCTACTATGAGCAGTTCTTC	TRBV7-3	TRBD2	once	TRBJ2-1
CASSSGQPNTEAFF	TGCGCCAGCAGCTCCGGACAGCCCAACACTGAAGCTTTCTTT	TRBV5-1	.	.	TRBJ1-1
CASGAYEQYF	TGTGCCAGCGGGGCCTACGAGCAGTACTTC	TRBV2	.	.	TRBJ2-7
CSARELQTNEKLFF	TGCAGTGCACGGGAACTCCAAACTAATGAAAAACTGTTTTTT	TRBV20-1	.	.	TRBJ1-4
CASSSTPGTYEQYF	TGTGCCAGCAGCTCAACCCCGGGGACCTACGAGCAGTACTTC	TRBV5-5	.	.	TRBJ2-7
CASSLGLGGDTQYF	TGTGCCAGCAGCTTAGGGCTAGGTGGGGATACGCAGTATTTT	TRBV7-2	.	.	TRBJ2-3
CATSDSGTGGYEQYF	TGTGCCACCAGTGATTCCGGGACAGGTGGTTACGAGCAGTACTTC	TRBV24-1	TRBD1	.	TRBJ2-7
CASSETRRSTDTQYF	TGTGCCAGCAGTGAAACTAGGAGGAGCACAGATACGCAGTATTTT	TRBV25-1	.	.	TRBJ2-3
CASSQDRAFYEQYF	TGTGCCAGCAGCCAGGACAGGGCGTTCTACGAGCAGTACTTC	TRBV14	TRBD1	.	TRBJ2-7
CASSLGGENTEAFF	TGTGCCAGCAGCTTAGGGGGCGAGAACACTGAAGCTTTCTTT	TRBV7-9	.	few	TRBJ1-1
CASSDNRRGREQYF	TGTGCCAGCAGCGATAATCGCAGGGGGCGCGAGCAGTACTTC	TRBV12-3/TRBV12-4	TRBD1	.	TRBJ2-7
CASSTGSEQYF	TGTGCCAGTAGTACCGGAAGCGAGCAGTACTTC	TRBV19	.	.	TRBJ2-7
CASSEGNYNYGYTF	TGCGCCAGCAGTGAGGGGAACTATAACTATGGCTACACCTTC	TRBV10-1	.	.	TRBJ1-2
CASSLAFDRGRSGKLFF	TGTGCCAGCAGCTTAGCCTTCGACAGGGGGCGATCTGGGAAACTGTTTTTT	TRBV7-8	TRBD1	.	TRBJ1-4
CASSLGLREGTGELFF	TGTGCCAGCAGCCTCGGGCTCCGAGAGGGCACCGGGGAGCTGTTTTTT	TRBV3-1	.	.	TRBJ2-2
CASLDREGGNTEAFF	TGTGCCAGCCTCGACAGGGAGGGAGGAAACACTGAAGCTTTCTTT	TRBV7-8	TRBD1	.	TRBJ1-1
CATSDSRQGSYEQYF	TGTGCCACCAGTGATTCCCGACAGGGTTCCTACGAGCAGTACTTC	TRBV24-1	TRBD1	.	TRBJ2-7
CSVGSPGGNSYEQYF	TGCAGCGTTGGGTCCCCGGGGGGTAACTCCTACGAGCAGTACTTC	TRBV29-1	TRBD2	.	TRBJ2-7
CSAQAGQGYEQYF	TGCAGTGCTCAGGCGGGACAGGGCTACGAGCAGTACTTC	TRBV20-1	TRBD1	.	TRBJ2-7
CASGGYSNQPQHF	TGTGCCTCAGGGGGTTATAGCAATCAGCCCCAGCATTTT	TRBV10-3	TRBD1	.	TRBJ1-5
CASSEARDPTEQYF	TGTGCCAGCAGTGAAGCGCGAGATCCCACCGAGCAGTACTTC	TRBV2	.	.	TRBJ2-7
CASLTGGDTEAFF	TGTGCCAGCTTGACTGGGGGGGACACTGAAGCTTTCTTT	TRBV12-3/TRBV12-4	.	.	TRBJ1-1
CASSGTSGASSYEQYF	TGTGCCAGCAGCGGGACTAGCGGAGCGAGCTCCTACGAGCAGTACTTC	TRBV6-5	TRBD2	.	TRBJ2-7
CASSGETGGEGYTF	TGTGCCAGCAGCGGTGAAACAGGGGGCGAGGGCTACACCTTC	TRBV7-9	TRBD1	.	TRBJ1-2
CASSMNTGELFF	TGCGCCAGCAGCATGAACACCGGGGAGCTGTTTTTT	TRBV5-1	.	.	TRBJ2-2
CAISYGTKNSYEQYF	TGTGCCATCAGTTACGGGACTAAAAACTCCTACGAGCAGTACTTC	TRBV10-3	TRBD2	.	TRBJ2-7